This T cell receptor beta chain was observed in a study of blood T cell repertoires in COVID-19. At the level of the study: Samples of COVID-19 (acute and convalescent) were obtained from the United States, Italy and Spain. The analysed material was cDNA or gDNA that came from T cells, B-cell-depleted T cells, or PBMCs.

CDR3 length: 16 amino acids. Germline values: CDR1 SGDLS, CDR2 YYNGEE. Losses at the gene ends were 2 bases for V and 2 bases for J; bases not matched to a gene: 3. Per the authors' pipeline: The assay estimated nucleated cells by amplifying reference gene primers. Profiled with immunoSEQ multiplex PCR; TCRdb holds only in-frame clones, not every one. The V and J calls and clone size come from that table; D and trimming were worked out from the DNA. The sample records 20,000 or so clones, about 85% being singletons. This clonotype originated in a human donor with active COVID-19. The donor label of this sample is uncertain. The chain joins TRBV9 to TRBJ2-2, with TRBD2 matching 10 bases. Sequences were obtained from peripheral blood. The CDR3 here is CASSVGLAANTGELFF. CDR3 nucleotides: TGTGCCAGCAGCGTCGGACTAGCGGCCAACACCGGGGAGCTGTTTTTT.